The T cell receptor beta chain under discussion was sequenced for a study of response to subunit inactivated influenza vaccine. Trimming took 0 bases from V and 8 from J, leaving 11 bases between them. This CDR3 region has 14 residues. Per the germline V gene, CDR1 is LGHNA and CDR2 is YNFKEQ. Each CDR3 protein gets one entry after TCRdb re-called the RT-PCR reads with MiXCR. The table lists about 500,000 distinct CDR3 sequences, approximately 17% of them singletons. The sample consisted of CD4+ T cells sorted from PBMCs, taken less than 30 months after vaccination. The TCR originated in a man in his fifties or sixties who received an inactivated influenza vaccine. The chain has TRBV4-2 and TRBJ1-3, with unresolved D. The CDR3 is CASSQDSGLDTIYF. CDR3 nucleotides: TGTGCCAGCAGCCAAGATTCCGGGCTCGACACCATATATTTT.